One and the same sample provided the 7 T cell receptor beta chains below, sequenced in a study of CD8 T cells in Susac syndrome. The authors reverse transcribed about 0.5 to 1 ug RNA with random hexamers. TCRdb reprocessed the immunoSEQ multiplex PCR reads with MiXCR, giving one entry per CDR3 protein. The table includes roughly 84,000 distinct CDR3 sequences, 95% to 96% detected once. The sample taken for sequencing was CD8+ T cells from PBMCs. The source of these receptors is a human donor with Susac syndrome.

The CDR3 DNA sequence: TGCAGCGTTGAAGAAGAAGGTTACGTGGGTACTCAGCATTTT. Residues: CSVEEEGYVGTQHF. The chain employs TRBV29-1 and TRBJ1-5, with D hard to call. The length of the CDR3 is 14 residues. V was pared by 0 bases and J by 13 bases, with 19 bases between. Germline V CDR1 and CDR2: SQVTM, ANQGSEA.

The count of this clonotype is one. The J gene is TRBJ1-2, the V gene TRBV6-5; 7 positions agree with TRBD1. CDR3 size: 19 residues. V was clipped by 4 bases and J by 5 bases; unmatched bases: 22. From germline, CDR1 is MNHEY and CDR2 SVGAGI. Written as DNA, the CDR3 is TGTGCCAGCAGTTGGCTCACTGGCCCTATCCGACAGGGTCGATATGGCTACACCTTC. Encoded protein: CASSWLTGPIRQGRYGYTF.

This sequence joins TRBV25-1 and TRBJ1-2; D is possibly TRBD1 (5 bases). Germline V gene sequence: CDR1 MGHDK, CDR2 SYGVNS. This CDR3 is built from 13 residues. V lost 8 bases, J lost 0 bases, and 10 bases lay in between. The CDR3 DNA follows: TGTGCCAGCGGACCAGGGACTAACTATGGCTACACCTTC. Residues: CASGPGTNYGYTF.

The J gene is TRBJ2-4, the V gene TRBV4-2; D remains unclear. The CDR3 contains 15 residues. Trimming removed 1 base at V and 7 bases at J, with 14 bases between. Germline V gene lookup returns CDR1 LGHNA and CDR2 YNFKEQ. Written as DNA, the CDR3 is TGTGCCAGCAGCCAAGCCGACGACGGCCGGAACATTCAGTACTTC. It specifies CASSQADDGRNIQYF.

This rearrangement joins TRBV15 to TRBJ1-1, with D possibly being TRBD1 (5 bases). V shed 4 bases and J shed 1 base, with 16 bases lying between them. The CDR3 is 16 residues long. Germline V CDR1 and CDR2: LNHNV, YYDKDF (reference sequence). The CDR3 region is CATSIIALTENTEAFF. CDR3 nucleotide sequence: TGTGCCACCAGCATCATAGCTTTGACAGAGAACACTGAAGCTTTCTTT.

The rearrangement links TRBV27 to TRBJ2-7; 9 positions match TRBD2. This CDR3 spans 15 amino acids. Germline V CDR1 and CDR2: MNHEY, SMNVEV (reference sequence). Unmatched junction bases numbered 15, after V lost 8 bases and J lost 7 bases. The DNA of the CDR3 is TGTGCCAGCGAAACTTTTAGCGGGAGAAGAAGGGAGCAGTACTTC. Its translation is CASETFSGRRREQYF.

V is TRBV28 and J is TRBJ1-1, with TRBD1 as a possible D gene (5 bases). The V gene lost 3 bases and the J gene lost 10 bases, with 15 bases spanning the gap. The CDR3 loop spans 13 amino acids. CDR1 is MDHEN and CDR2 is SYDVKM in the germline V gene. This CDR3 is CASSFWDEVVAFF. The CDR3 DNA sequence: TGTGCCAGCAGTTTCTGGGACGAGGTAGTAGCTTTCTTT.